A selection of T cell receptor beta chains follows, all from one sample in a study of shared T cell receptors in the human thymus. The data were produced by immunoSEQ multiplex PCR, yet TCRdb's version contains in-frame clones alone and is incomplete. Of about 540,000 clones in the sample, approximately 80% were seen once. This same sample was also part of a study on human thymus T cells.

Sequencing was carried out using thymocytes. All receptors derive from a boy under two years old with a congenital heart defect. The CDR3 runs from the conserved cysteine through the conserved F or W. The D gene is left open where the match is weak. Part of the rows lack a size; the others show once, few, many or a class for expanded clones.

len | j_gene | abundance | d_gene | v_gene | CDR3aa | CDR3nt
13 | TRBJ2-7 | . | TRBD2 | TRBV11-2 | CASSFSGGNEQYF | TGTGCCAGCAGCTTTAGCGGGGGAAACGAGCAGTACTTC
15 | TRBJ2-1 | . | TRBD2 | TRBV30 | CAWGERLAGGTLGFF | TGTGCCTGGGGGGAGCGACTAGCGGGAGGTACACTGGGGTTCTTC
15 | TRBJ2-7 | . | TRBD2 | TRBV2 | CASRLAGTPSYEQYF | TGTGCCAGCAGGCTAGCGGGAACGCCCTCCTACGAGCAGTACTTC
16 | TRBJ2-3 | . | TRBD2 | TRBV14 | CASSQDPGRASDTQYF | TGTGCCAGCAGCCAAGATCCCGGGAGGGCATCAGATACGCAGTATTTT
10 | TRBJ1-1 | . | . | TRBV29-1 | CSVWEAEAFF | TGCAGCGTTTGGGAGGCTGAAGCTTTCTTT
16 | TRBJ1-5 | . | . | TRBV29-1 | CSVHAPWRLENQPQHF | TGCAGCGTTCACGCACCTTGGAGGCTAGAAAATCAGCCCCAGCATTTT
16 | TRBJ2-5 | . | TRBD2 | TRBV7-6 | CASSGGLAGGEETQYF | TGTGCCAGCAGCGGGGGGCTAGCGGGAGGGGAAGAGACCCAGTACTTC
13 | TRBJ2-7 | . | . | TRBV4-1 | CASSQGRGLKQYF | TGCGCCAGCAGCCAAGGAAGAGGGCTGAAGCAGTACTTC
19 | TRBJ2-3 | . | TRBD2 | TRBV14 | CASSQTHITSGRAADTQYF | TGTGCCAGCAGCCAAACCCACATCACTAGCGGGAGGGCAGCAGATACGCAGTATTTT
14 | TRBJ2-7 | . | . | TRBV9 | CASSVAMDKYEQYF | TGTGCCAGCAGCGTAGCTATGGACAAGTACGAGCAGTACTTC
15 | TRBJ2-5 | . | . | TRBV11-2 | CASSLDLRLEETQYF | TGTGCCAGCAGCTTAGACCTCAGACTAGAAGAGACCCAGTACTTC
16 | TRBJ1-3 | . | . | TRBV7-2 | CASSLAPGRWGNTIYF | TGTGCCAGCAGCTTAGCGCCAGGCCGGTGGGGAAACACCATATATTTT
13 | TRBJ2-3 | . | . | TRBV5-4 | CASSGPPHGAQYF | TGTGCCAGCAGCGGCCCCCCCCACGGAGCCCAGTATTTT
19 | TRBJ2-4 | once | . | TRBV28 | CASRFVATHGDVAKNIQYF | TGTGCCAGCAGATTTGTTGCGACCCACGGAGACGTAGCCAAAAACATTCAGTACTTC
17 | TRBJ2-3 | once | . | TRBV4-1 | CASSQVWDFKRTDTQYF | TGCGCCAGCAGCCAAGTTTGGGACTTTAAAAGGACAGATACGCAGTATTTT
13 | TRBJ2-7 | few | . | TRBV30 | CAWSGTGESSPYF | TGTGCCTGGAGTGGGACGGGGGAATCGAGTCCGTACTTC
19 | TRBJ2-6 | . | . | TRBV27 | CASSAYWRDDGSGANVLTF | TGTGCCAGCAGTGCGTACTGGCGGGATGACGGCTCTGGGGCCAACGTCCTGACTTTC
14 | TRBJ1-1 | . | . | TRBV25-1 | CASSEARVNTEAFF | TGTGCCAGCAGTGAAGCACGAGTGAACACTGAAGCTTTCTTT
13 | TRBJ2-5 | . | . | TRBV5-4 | CASRRALGETQYF | TGTGCCAGCAGGAGGGCCCTAGGGGAGACCCAGTACTTC
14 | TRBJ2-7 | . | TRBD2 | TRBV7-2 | CASSLSGGVYWQYF | TGTGCCAGCAGCCTCTCCGGGGGGGTCTATTGGCAGTACTTC
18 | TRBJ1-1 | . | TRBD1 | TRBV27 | CASRPKFRDRRANTEAFF | TGTGCCAGCAGACCAAAATTTCGGGACAGGAGGGCGAACACTGAAGCTTTCTTT
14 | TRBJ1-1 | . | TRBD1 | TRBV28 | CASTRQGKNTEAFF | TGTGCCAGCACTAGACAGGGGAAGAACACTGAAGCTTTCTTT
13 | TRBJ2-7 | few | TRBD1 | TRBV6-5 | CASRRDRIGEQYF | TGTGCCAGTCGAAGGGACAGGATCGGGGAGCAGTACTTC
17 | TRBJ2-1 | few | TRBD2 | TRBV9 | CASSAGTSGSSYNEQFF | TGTGCCAGCAGCGCAGGGACTAGCGGGAGTTCCTACAATGAGCAGTTCTTC
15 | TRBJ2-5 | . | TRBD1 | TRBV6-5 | CASTHTGGMEETQYF | TGTGCCAGCACCCACACAGGGGGCATGGAGGAGACCCAGTACTTC
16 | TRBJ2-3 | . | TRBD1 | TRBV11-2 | CASSLGGTGGTDTQYF | TGTGCCAGCAGCTTAGGGGGGACAGGGGGTACAGATACGCAGTATTTT
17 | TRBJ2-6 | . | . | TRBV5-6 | CASSCYPGHPGANVLTF | TGTGCCAGCAGCTGCTACCCGGGACACCCTGGGGCCAACGTCCTGACTTTC
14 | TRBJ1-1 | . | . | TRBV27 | CASWRTGASTEAFF | TGTGCCAGCTGGAGGACGGGCGCCTCCACTGAAGCTTTCTTT
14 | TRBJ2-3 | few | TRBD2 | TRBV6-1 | CASRYSGGTDTQYF | TGTGCCAGCAGGTATAGCGGGGGCACAGATACGCAGTATTTT
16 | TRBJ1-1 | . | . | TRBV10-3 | CAISESNFSGVTEAFF | TGTGCCATCAGTGAGTCGAATTTTTCGGGGGTCACTGAAGCTTTCTTT
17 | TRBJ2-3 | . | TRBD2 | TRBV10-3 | CAISDTSGAQSTDTQYF | TGTGCCATCAGTGATACTAGCGGGGCCCAATCCACAGATACGCAGTATTTT
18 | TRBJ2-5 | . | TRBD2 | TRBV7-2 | CASSLGGLAGGDPETQYF | TGTGCCAGCAGCTTAGGCGGGTTGGCGGGGGGGGACCCAGAGACCCAGTACTTC
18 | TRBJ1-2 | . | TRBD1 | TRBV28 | CASSLPATWDRAPYGYTF | TGTGCCAGCAGTTTACCTGCGACCTGGGACAGGGCCCCTTATGGCTACACCTTC